This is a list of T cell receptor beta chains from one sample in a study of T-cell reconstitution after alpha-beta-depleted transplantation in children. A single record per CDR3 protein comes from TCRdb applying MiXCR to the PCR reads. The data contain over 450,000 distinct CDR3 sequences, 10% of them seen just once; the ten biggest clones take up just over 2%. The starting material was PBMCs, obtained before TCRalphabeta/CD19-depleted stem cell transplant. Source of these receptors: a child under 10 years old with inherited bone marrow failure, due to receive a stem cell transplant. CDR3s include the opening cysteine and the closing phenylalanine or tryptophan. Each record gives: clone size, D gene, J gene, V gene, CDR3 protein, CDR3 DNA. The D gene is left open where the match is weak. Size is omitted from some rows. Given values are once, few, many or a class for expanded clones.

clone_size: few; d_call: -; j_call: TRBJ1-6; v_call: TRBV20-1; cdr3_aa: CSARDRSGQVDSSYNSPLHF; cdr3_nt: TGCAGTGCTAGAGATAGGTCGGGGCAGGTGGATAGCTCCTATAATTCACCCCTCCACTTT
clone_size: many; d_call: TRBD2; j_call: TRBJ2-5; v_call: TRBV20-1; cdr3_aa: CSARVYGLAGVQETQYF; cdr3_nt: TGCAGTGCTAGAGTCTACGGACTAGCGGGAGTCCAAGAGACCCAGTACTTC
clone_size: -; d_call: TRBD2; j_call: TRBJ2-2; v_call: TRBV7-8; cdr3_aa: CASSLQRDHTGELFF; cdr3_nt: TGTGCCAGCAGCTTGCAGCGGGACCACACCGGGGAGCTGTTTTTT
clone_size: -; d_call: TRBD1; j_call: TRBJ2-5; v_call: TRBV23-1; cdr3_aa: CASSQFGPLDRGDQETQYF; cdr3_nt: TGCGCCAGCAGTCAGTTCGGACCCCTTGACAGGGGAGATCAAGAGACCCAGTACTTC
clone_size: many; d_call: -; j_call: TRBJ2-3; v_call: TRBV9; cdr3_aa: CASSVSRRQSTDTQYF; cdr3_nt: TGTGCCAGCAGCGTATCCAGGCGACAATCCACAGATACGCAGTATTTT
clone_size: many; d_call: TRBD2; j_call: TRBJ2-2; v_call: TRBV7-8; cdr3_aa: CASSSQWREGLGTGELFF; cdr3_nt: TGTGCCAGCAGCTCCCAGTGGCGGGAGGGCCTCGGCACCGGGGAGCTGTTTTTT
clone_size: many; d_call: TRBD1; j_call: TRBJ2-5; v_call: TRBV5-1; cdr3_aa: CASKQGGQETQYF; cdr3_nt: TGCGCCAGCAAACAGGGGGGCCAAGAGACCCAGTACTTC
clone_size: -; d_call: TRBD2; j_call: TRBJ2-1; v_call: TRBV20-1; cdr3_aa: CCARGDGSGRSYNEQFF; cdr3_nt: TGCTGTGCTAGAGGAGATGGAAGCGGGAGATCCTACAATGAGCAGTTCTTC
clone_size: many; d_call: -; j_call: TRBJ1-2; v_call: TRBV24-1; cdr3_aa: CATSDLPGVGYTF; cdr3_nt: TGTGCCACCAGTGATTTGCCCGGGGTTGGCTACACCTTC
clone_size: few; d_call: -; j_call: TRBJ1-2; v_call: TRBV10-3; cdr3_aa: CAISAADNYGYTF; cdr3_nt: TGTGCCATCAGCGCGGCGGACAACTATGGCTACACCTTC
clone_size: many; d_call: -; j_call: TRBJ1-5; v_call: TRBV7-8; cdr3_aa: CASSLDGQPQHF; cdr3_nt: TGTGCCAGCAGCTTAGATGGGCAGCCCCAGCATTTT
clone_size: many; d_call: -; j_call: TRBJ2-5; v_call: TRBV4-2; cdr3_aa: CASSRLPSETQYF; cdr3_nt: TGTGCCAGCAGTCGCCTGCCGTCCGAGACCCAGTACTTC
clone_size: many; d_call: -; j_call: TRBJ2-2; v_call: TRBV10-3; cdr3_aa: CAISERFREELFF; cdr3_nt: TGTGCCATCAGTGAGCGTTTCCGTGAGGAGCTGTTTTTT
clone_size: many; d_call: -; j_call: TRBJ1-3; v_call: TRBV3-1; cdr3_aa: CASSQADIHSGNTIYF; cdr3_nt: TGTGCCAGCAGCCAAGCTGACATCCACTCTGGAAACACCATATATTTT
clone_size: -; d_call: -; j_call: TRBJ2-3; v_call: TRBV10-3; cdr3_aa: CAISSGQAATDTQYF; cdr3_nt: TGTGCCATCAGTTCGGGACAAGCGGCCACAGATACGCAGTATTTT
clone_size: many; d_call: -; j_call: TRBJ2-7; v_call: TRBV29-1; cdr3_aa: CSVEVQGYSYF; cdr3_nt: TGCAGCGTTGAAGTCCAGGGGTACTCGTACTTC
clone_size: many; d_call: -; j_call: TRBJ2-3; v_call: TRBV27; cdr3_aa: CASMWRGHSTDTQYF; cdr3_nt: TGTGCCAGCATGTGGAGGGGGCACAGCACAGATACGCAGTATTTT
clone_size: few; d_call: -; j_call: TRBJ2-6; v_call: TRBV12-3/TRBV12-4; cdr3_aa: CASSLPGGQGANVLTF; cdr3_nt: TGTGCCAGCAGTTTGCCTGGGGGCCAGGGGGCCAACGTCCTGACTTTC
clone_size: many; d_call: -; j_call: TRBJ2-2; v_call: TRBV4-3; cdr3_aa: CASSQDRGPGTGELFF; cdr3_nt: TGCGCCAGCAGCCAAGATCGGGGGCCGGGCACCGGGGAGCTGTTTTTT
clone_size: many; d_call: -; j_call: TRBJ1-2; v_call: TRBV7-9; cdr3_aa: CASGHNNHGPHYGYTF; cdr3_nt: TGTGCCAGCGGCCACAATAATCACGGGCCGCACTATGGCTACACCTTC
clone_size: many; d_call: -; j_call: TRBJ2-7; v_call: TRBV28; cdr3_aa: CASSLGVEQYF; cdr3_nt: TGTGCCAGCAGTTTAGGGGTCGAGCAGTACTTC
clone_size: many; d_call: -; j_call: TRBJ2-6; v_call: TRBV5-1; cdr3_aa: CASSLGDGGANVLTF; cdr3_nt: TGCGCCAGCAGCTTGGGGGACGGTGGGGCCAACGTCCTGACTTTC
clone_size: -; d_call: -; j_call: TRBJ2-1; v_call: TRBV11-2; cdr3_aa: CASSLDIRGHPSYNEQFF; cdr3_nt: TGTGCCAGCAGCTTAGATATTCGCGGGCATCCATCCTACAATGAGCAGTTCTTC
clone_size: -; d_call: -; j_call: TRBJ2-7; v_call: TRBV10-3; cdr3_aa: CAIRGQGSYEQYF; cdr3_nt: TGTGCCATCAGAGGACAAGGAAGTTACGAGCAGTACTTC
clone_size: -; d_call: -; j_call: TRBJ2-7; v_call: TRBV7-9; cdr3_aa: CASSFWGGEQYF; cdr3_nt: TGTGCCAGCAGCTTTTGGGGTGGCGAGCAGTACTTC
clone_size: many; d_call: -; j_call: TRBJ2-3; v_call: TRBV20-1; cdr3_aa: CSAIGGPRATDTQYF; cdr3_nt: TGCAGTGCCATCGGGGGGCCGAGGGCCACAGATACGCAGTATTTT
clone_size: few; d_call: -; j_call: TRBJ1-2; v_call: TRBV6-5; cdr3_aa: CASSYSLNSNYGYTF; cdr3_nt: TGTGCCAGCAGTTACTCGCTGAATTCTAACTATGGCTACACCTTC
clone_size: many; d_call: -; j_call: TRBJ2-2; v_call: TRBV20-1; cdr3_aa: CSASDGAGGELFF; cdr3_nt: TGCAGTGCTAGCGATGGGGCGGGCGGGGAGCTGTTTTTT
clone_size: many; d_call: -; j_call: TRBJ2-2; v_call: TRBV4-3; cdr3_aa: CASSQDLHGYSTGELFF; cdr3_nt: TGCGCCAGCAGCCAAGATCTTCACGGCTATTCCACCGGGGAGCTGTTTTTT
clone_size: many; d_call: TRBD1; j_call: TRBJ1-4; v_call: TRBV12-3/TRBV12-4; cdr3_aa: CASSYSGGNEKLFF; cdr3_nt: TGTGCCAGCAGTTATTCAGGGGGCAACGAAAAACTGTTTTTT
clone_size: many; d_call: -; j_call: TRBJ2-3; v_call: TRBV3-1; cdr3_aa: CASSQVTDTQYF; cdr3_nt: TGTGCCAGCAGCCAAGTCACAGATACGCAGTATTTT
clone_size: many; d_call: -; j_call: TRBJ1-1; v_call: TRBV9; cdr3_aa: CASSVGAGNEHTEAFF; cdr3_nt: TGTGCCAGCAGCGTAGGGGCAGGGAACGAACACACTGAAGCTTTCTTT
clone_size: few; d_call: -; j_call: TRBJ2-1; v_call: TRBV12-3/TRBV12-4; cdr3_aa: CASTAAGSSYNEQFF; cdr3_nt: TGTGCCAGCACCGCAGCGGGTAGCTCCTACAATGAGCAGTTCTTC
clone_size: few; d_call: -; j_call: TRBJ2-5; v_call: TRBV20-1; cdr3_aa: CSASDLNQETQYF; cdr3_nt: TGCAGTGCGAGTGACTTAAACCAAGAGACCCAGTACTTC
clone_size: -; d_call: TRBD2; j_call: TRBJ2-2; v_call: TRBV27; cdr3_aa: CASSSWGGQNTGELSF; cdr3_nt: TGTGCCAGCAGTTCTTGGGGGGGTCAGAACACCGGGGAGCTGTCTTTT
clone_size: many; d_call: -; j_call: TRBJ1-3; v_call: TRBV5-1; cdr3_aa: CASSILSNSGNTIYF; cdr3_nt: TGCGCCAGCAGCATCTTATCCAACTCTGGAAACACCATATATTTT
clone_size: many; d_call: -; j_call: TRBJ2-7; v_call: TRBV5-1; cdr3_aa: CASRRPLTSQQYF; cdr3_nt: TGCGCCAGCAGAAGACCCTTAACATCCCAGCAGTACTTC
clone_size: many; d_call: -; j_call: TRBJ2-7; v_call: TRBV27; cdr3_aa: CASSLVPGHSYEQYF; cdr3_nt: TGTGCCAGCAGTTTGGTTCCGGGACACTCCTACGAGCAGTACTTC
clone_size: many; d_call: -; j_call: TRBJ2-1; v_call: TRBV10-3; cdr3_aa: CATGPAGNEQFF; cdr3_nt: TGTGCCACCGGACCGGCGGGCAATGAGCAGTTCTTC
clone_size: many; d_call: -; j_call: TRBJ1-6; v_call: TRBV4-3; cdr3_aa: CASSQDTGYSPLHF; cdr3_nt: TGCGCCAGCAGCCAAGACACAGGATATTCACCCCTCCACTTT
clone_size: few; d_call: TRBD2; j_call: TRBJ2-1; v_call: TRBV12-3/TRBV12-4; cdr3_aa: CASSFTSDNEQFF; cdr3_nt: TGTGCCAGCAGTTTCACTAGCGACAATGAGCAGTTCTTC
clone_size: many; d_call: -; j_call: TRBJ2-1; v_call: TRBV25-1; cdr3_aa: CASSDRRAASYNEQFF; cdr3_nt: TGTGCCAGCAGTGACCGTAGGGCCGCCTCCTACAATGAGCAGTTCTTC
clone_size: many; d_call: -; j_call: TRBJ2-1; v_call: TRBV11-2; cdr3_aa: CASSYITIADNEQFF; cdr3_nt: TGTGCCAGCAGCTATATAACTATAGCGGACAATGAGCAGTTCTTC
clone_size: -; d_call: TRBD2; j_call: TRBJ2-1; v_call: TRBV10-3; cdr3_aa: CAISVLAGEYNEQFF; cdr3_nt: TGTGCCATCAGTGTTCTAGCGGGAGAGTACAATGAGCAGTTCTTC
clone_size: many; d_call: -; j_call: TRBJ2-3; v_call: TRBV7-7; cdr3_aa: CASSLADTDTQYF; cdr3_nt: TGTGCCAGCAGCTTAGCAGACACAGATACGCAGTATTTT
clone_size: many; d_call: TRBD1; j_call: TRBJ1-6; v_call: TRBV2; cdr3_aa: CASSTRQGRSYNSPLHF; cdr3_nt: TGTGCCAGCAGTACCCGACAGGGGAGGTCCTATAATTCACCCCTCCACTTT
clone_size: -; d_call: TRBD2; j_call: TRBJ2-5; v_call: TRBV20-1; cdr3_aa: CSASPGTSGQETQYF; cdr3_nt: TGCAGTGCTAGCCCCGGGACTAGCGGCCAAGAGACCCAGTACTTC
clone_size: many; d_call: -; j_call: TRBJ2-4; v_call: TRBV19; cdr3_aa: CASSIRDFGWLNIQYF; cdr3_nt: TGTGCCAGTAGTATACGGGACTTCGGATGGTTAAACATTCAGTACTTC
clone_size: many; d_call: TRBD2; j_call: TRBJ2-3; v_call: TRBV4-3; cdr3_aa: CASSHREGPPDTQYF; cdr3_nt: TGCGCCAGCAGCCACCGGGAGGGCCCTCCAGATACGCAGTATTTT
clone_size: -; d_call: -; j_call: TRBJ2-7; v_call: TRBV10-3; cdr3_aa: CAISFRGGNSYEQYF; cdr3_nt: TGTGCCATCAGTTTCAGAGGTGGTAACTCCTACGAGCAGTACTTC
clone_size: many; d_call: -; j_call: TRBJ1-1; v_call: TRBV7-9; cdr3_aa: CASSTRRGGETEAFF; cdr3_nt: TGTGCCAGCAGCACTCGCAGGGGCGGAGAGACTGAAGCTTTCTTT
clone_size: many; d_call: TRBD2; j_call: TRBJ2-1; v_call: TRBV27; cdr3_aa: CASGPFLADNEQFF; cdr3_nt: TGTGCCAGCGGACCGTTCCTAGCGGACAATGAGCAGTTCTTC
clone_size: many; d_call: -; j_call: TRBJ2-7; v_call: TRBV27; cdr3_aa: CASSLVAETYEQYF; cdr3_nt: TGTGCCAGCAGTTTGGTAGCGGAGACCTACGAGCAGTACTTC
clone_size: -; d_call: -; j_call: TRBJ2-2; v_call: TRBV29-1; cdr3_aa: CSPWTAFSNTGELFF; cdr3_nt: TGCAGCCCGTGGACAGCCTTTAGTAACACCGGGGAGCTGTTTTTT
clone_size: many; d_call: -; j_call: TRBJ2-2; v_call: TRBV15; cdr3_aa: CATSHGATNTGELFF; cdr3_nt: TGTGCCACCAGCCATGGGGCTACGAACACCGGGGAGCTGTTTTTT